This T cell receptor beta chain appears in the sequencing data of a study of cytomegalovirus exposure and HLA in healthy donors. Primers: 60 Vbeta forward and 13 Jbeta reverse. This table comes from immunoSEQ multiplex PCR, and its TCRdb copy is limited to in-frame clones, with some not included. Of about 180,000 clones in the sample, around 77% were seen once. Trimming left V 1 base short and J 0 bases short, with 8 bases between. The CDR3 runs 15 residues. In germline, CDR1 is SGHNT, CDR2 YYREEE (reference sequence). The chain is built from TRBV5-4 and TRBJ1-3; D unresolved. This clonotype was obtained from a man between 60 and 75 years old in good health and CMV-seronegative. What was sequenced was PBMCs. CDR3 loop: CASSLNPNSGNTIYF. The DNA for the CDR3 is TGTGCCAGCAGCTTGAACCCTAACTCTGGAAACACCATATATTTT. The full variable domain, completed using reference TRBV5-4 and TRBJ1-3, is ETGVTQSPTHLIKTRGQQVTLRCSSQSGHNTVSWYQQALGQGPQFIFQYYREEENGRGNFPPRFSGLQFPNYSSELNVNALELDDSALYLCASSLNPNSGNTIYFGEGSWLTVV.